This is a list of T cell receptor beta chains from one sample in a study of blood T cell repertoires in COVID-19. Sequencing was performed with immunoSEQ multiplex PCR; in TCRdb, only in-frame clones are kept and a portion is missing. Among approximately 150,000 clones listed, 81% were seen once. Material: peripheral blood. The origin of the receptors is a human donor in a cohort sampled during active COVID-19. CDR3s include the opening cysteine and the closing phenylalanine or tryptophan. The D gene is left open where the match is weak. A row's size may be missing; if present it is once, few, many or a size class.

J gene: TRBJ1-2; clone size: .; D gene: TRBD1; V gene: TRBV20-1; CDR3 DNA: TGCAGTACAGGGGATTTTGATGGCTACACCTTC; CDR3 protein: CSTGDFDGYTF
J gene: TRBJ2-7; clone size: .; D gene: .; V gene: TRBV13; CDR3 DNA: TGTGCCAGCAGCTTATCTGGGAGGATCGTTTACGAGCAGTACTTC; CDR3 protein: CASSLSGRIVYEQYF
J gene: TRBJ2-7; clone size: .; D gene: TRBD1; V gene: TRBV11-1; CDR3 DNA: TGTGCCAGCCAGGGGACAGGGGTGTACGAGCAGTACTTC; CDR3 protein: CASQGTGVYEQYF
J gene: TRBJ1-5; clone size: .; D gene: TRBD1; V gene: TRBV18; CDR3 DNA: TGTGCCAGCTCATCCGGGACAGGGGGTTTTACGAGCAATCAGCCCCAGCATTTT; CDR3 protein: CASSSGTGGFTSNQPQHF
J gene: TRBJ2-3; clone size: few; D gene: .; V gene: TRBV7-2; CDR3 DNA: TGTGCCAGCAGCTTACCTCCCCTAGTGGATACGCAGTATTTT; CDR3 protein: CASSLPPLVDTQYF
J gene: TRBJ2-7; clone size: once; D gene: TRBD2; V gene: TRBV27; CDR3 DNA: TGTGCCAGCAGTTTACTCTCTAGCGGGTTCTACGAGCAGTACTTC; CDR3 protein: CASSLLSSGFYEQYF
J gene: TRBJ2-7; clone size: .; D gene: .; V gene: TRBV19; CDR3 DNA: TGTGCCAGTAGAAAAGGAACAGGGTCGGCCTACGAGCAGTACTTC; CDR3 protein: CASRKGTGSAYEQYF
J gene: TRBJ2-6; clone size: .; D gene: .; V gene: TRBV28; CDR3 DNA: TGTGCCAGCCTTTTCTCTGGGGCCAACGTCCTGACTTTC; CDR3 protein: CASLFSGANVLTF
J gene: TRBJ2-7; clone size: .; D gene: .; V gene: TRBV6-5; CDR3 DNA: TGTGCCAGTACCCAGACTCCTTCCTACGAGCAGTACTTC; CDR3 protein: CASTQTPSYEQYF
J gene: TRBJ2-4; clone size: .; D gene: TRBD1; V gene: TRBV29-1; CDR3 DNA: TGCAGCGTTGTCCGGCAGGGGGCTTCAAACATTCAGTACTTC; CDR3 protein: CSVVRQGASNIQYF
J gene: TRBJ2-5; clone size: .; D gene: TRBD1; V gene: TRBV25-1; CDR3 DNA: TGTGCCAGCATCCTCCAGGGGGCGGTGGGAGAGACCCAGTACTTC; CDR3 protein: CASILQGAVGETQYF
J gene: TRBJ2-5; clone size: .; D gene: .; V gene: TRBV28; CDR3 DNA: TGTGCCAGCAGTTTTCGGGAGACCCAGTACTTC; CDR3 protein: CASSFRETQYF
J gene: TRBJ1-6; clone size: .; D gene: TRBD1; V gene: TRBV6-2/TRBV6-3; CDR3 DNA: TGTGCCAGCAGTTTACCCGGACAGGGGAGATCACCCCTCCACTTT; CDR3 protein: CASSLPGQGRSPLHF
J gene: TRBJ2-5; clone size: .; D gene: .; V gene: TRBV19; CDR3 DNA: TGTGCCAGTAGTTCCCGATCGGTAGCGGAAGAGACCCAGTACTTC; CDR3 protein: CASSSRSVAEETQYF
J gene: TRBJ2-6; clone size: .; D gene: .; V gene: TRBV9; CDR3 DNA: TGTGCCAGCAGCGTAGTCCCGGCTGGGGCCAACGTCCTGACTTTC; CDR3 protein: CASSVVPAGANVLTF
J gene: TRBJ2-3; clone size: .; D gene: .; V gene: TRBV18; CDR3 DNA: TGTGCCAGCTCACCAAACAGGCGGGATACGCAGTATTTT; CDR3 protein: CASSPNRRDTQYF
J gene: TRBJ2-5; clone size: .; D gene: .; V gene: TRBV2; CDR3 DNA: TGTGCCAGCAGTTATAACCAGGAGACCCAGTACTTC; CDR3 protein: CASSYNQETQYF